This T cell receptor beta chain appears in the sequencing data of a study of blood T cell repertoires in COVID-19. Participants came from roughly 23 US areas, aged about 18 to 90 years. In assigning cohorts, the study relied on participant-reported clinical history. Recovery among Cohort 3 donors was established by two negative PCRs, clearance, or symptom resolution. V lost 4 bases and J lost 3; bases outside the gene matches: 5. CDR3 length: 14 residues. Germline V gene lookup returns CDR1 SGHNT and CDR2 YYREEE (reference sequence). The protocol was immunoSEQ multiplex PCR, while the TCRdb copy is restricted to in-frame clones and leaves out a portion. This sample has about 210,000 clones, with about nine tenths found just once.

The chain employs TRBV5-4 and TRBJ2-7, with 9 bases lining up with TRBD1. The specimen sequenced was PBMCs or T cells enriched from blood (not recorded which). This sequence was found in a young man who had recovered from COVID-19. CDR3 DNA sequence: TGTGCCAGCAGCGCGGGACAGGGAGTCTACGAGCAGTACTTC. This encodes CASSAGQGVYEQYF.